This T cell receptor beta chain was identified in a study of blood T cell repertoires in COVID-19. About the research overall: The United States, Italy and Spain supplied acute and convalescent COVID-19 samples. The analysed material was cDNA or gDNA that came from T cells, B-cell-depleted T cells, or PBMCs.

How the authors handled the data: By means of reference gene primer amplification, nucleated cell counts were estimated. TCRdb's table, derived via immunoSEQ multiplex PCR, lists solely in-frame clones and lacks some. V and J calls and clone size are as listed in that table; D and trimming were resolved from the DNA. The sample contains roughly 87,000 clones, less than 85% of which appear only once. This CDR3 region has 15 residues. The V end was cut by 6 bases, the J end by 3 bases, with 14 bases between. CDR1 SGHNT and CDR2 YENEEA come from the germline V gene. The clonotype comes from a woman in her sixties or seventies with acute or convalescent COVID-19. The chain combines TRBV11-3 with TRBJ2-2; D is perhaps TRBD1 (6 bases). What was sequenced was peripheral blood. The CDR3 DNA is TGTGCCAGCAGGGCAGACAGGCCAGACACCGGGGAGCTGTTTTTT. Translated: CASRADRPDTGELFF.